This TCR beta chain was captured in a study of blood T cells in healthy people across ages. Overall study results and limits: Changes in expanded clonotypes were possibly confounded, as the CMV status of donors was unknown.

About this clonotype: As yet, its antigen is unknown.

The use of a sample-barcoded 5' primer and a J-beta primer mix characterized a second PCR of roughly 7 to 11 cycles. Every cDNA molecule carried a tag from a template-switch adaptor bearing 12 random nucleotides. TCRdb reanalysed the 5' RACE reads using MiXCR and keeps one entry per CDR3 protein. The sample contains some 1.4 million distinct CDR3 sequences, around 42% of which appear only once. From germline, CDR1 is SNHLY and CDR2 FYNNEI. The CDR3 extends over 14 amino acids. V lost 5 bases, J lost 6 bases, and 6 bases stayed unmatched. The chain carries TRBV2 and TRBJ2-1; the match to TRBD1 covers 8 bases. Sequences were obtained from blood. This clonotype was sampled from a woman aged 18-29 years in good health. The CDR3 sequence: CASSMVGQGNEQFF. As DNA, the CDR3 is TGTGCCAGCAGTATGGTAGGACAGGGCAATGAGCAGTTCTTC.